This T cell receptor beta chain was obtained from a study of T cell repertoires in ileal Crohn's disease (dated by TCRdb to the late 2010s). A note on the overall study: Median disease duration was about eight years, and about 40% of patients were identified as active smokers at the time of surgery. Every patient underwent surgery because of a complication, which was stricturing disease in approximately 60% and penetrating disease in around 39%. Roughly half of the patients were given postoperative therapy, with 15 to 20 on anti-TNF agents and approximately 12 on thiopurines. The TCR repertoire was analysed in about 55 patients with Crohn's disease drawn from a prospective multicentre cohort. The study ran alongside a multicentre cohort designed to identify predictors of early endoscopic recurrence after ileocolonic resection. A Rutgeerts score higher than i0 was the definition used for endoscopic postoperative recurrence. A total of about 170 mucosal samples from 57 patients were sequenced, collected from several sites on the surgical specimen and at postoperative endoscopy.

Adults with ileal or ileocolonic Crohn's disease for whom ileocolonic resection was indicated were considered eligible. Whole ileal mucosal biopsies were stored frozen at -80°C before DNA extraction. Genomic DNA was extracted from frozen whole biopsies with a TRizol-based method and quantified on a NanoDrop 2000 spectrophotometer. A note on this clone: Which antigen it targets is not known. Within one base of it there is no much larger clone, and no base qualities were kept.

For commercial TCRB immunosequencing, approximately 500 nanograms of biopsy DNA were submitted for each sample. Adaptive Biotechnology amplified CDR3 regions from genomic DNA with a two-step multiplex PCR that controlled for amplification bias. Primers covering every V and J gene segment were used in the first PCR, while barcodes and Illumina adapters were added in the second PCR. An Illumina instrument was used to sequence the CDR3 libraries. In the authors' own workflow: The analysis drew on both the pipelines supplied by the vendor and custom analysis of the raw data in R/Bioconductor running R version 3.3.0. Clonality, which ranges from 0 to 1, was calculated as the inverse of the normalised Shannon entropy across all productive clones. High-frequency clones were defined as the repertoire share of the top 100 clones, retaining only clones passing a 95% confidence test. Repertoire diversity was measured with the Simpson index, and overlap between samples was measured with the Morisita-Horn index. Sourced from immuneACCESS, this table was stored by TCRdb with only in-frame sequences that have V and J called. A share of the clones is absent; for the studies checked, an unresolved V gene accounts for under half, and the remainder has no known explanation. That table is the source of V, J and clone size, and D and trimming were worked out from the DNA. Recorded for this sample are around 14,000 clones; less than 85% of them occurred a single time. The top ten clonotypes cover under 5% of the sample.

The paper's findings and limits, for the study overall: Endoscopic recurrence was linked to a higher percentage of high-frequency clones at surgery, and recurrence occurred in every patient whose clonality exceeded 26.8% (18/57). Patients who were active smokers at surgery had a significantly higher proportion of clonal expansions than non-smokers (approximately 28% vs 17%, p=0.02). Only a subgroup of patients, of unstated size, had mucosal CD4 and CD8 T cells sorted and sequenced. More high-frequency clones were carried by sorted CD8 T cells than by CD4 T cells, suggesting that mucosal expansions were mainly CD8.

The junction shows trimming of 7 bases on V and 4 bases on J, and the gene matches do not reach 8 bases of it. The CDR3 runs 14 amino acids, cysteine and phenylalanine included. Only the CDR3 region is kept as DNA, spanning 42 bases read in frame from base 1. As encoded in the germline V gene (reference sequence), CDR1 is MNHEY while CDR2 is SMNVEV. The V and J genes are TRBV27 and TRBJ2-3; 7 of the junction bases match TRBD2. This clonotype was sampled from an adult with Crohn's disease. The sequencing sample was made of ileal tissue. CDR3 sequence: CASKPAGWSDTQYF. The bases are TGTGCCAGCAAACCAGCGGGATGGTCAGATACGCAGTATTTT.